The rows below give T cell receptor beta chains drawn from one sample of a study of spatial heterogeneity in lung cancer. TCRdb passed the 5' RACE reads through MiXCR, listing each CDR3 protein once. The table records nearly 25,000 distinct CDR3 sequences, approximately 9.5% of them present only once. The starting material was lung tumor tissue, obtained at surgery. These TCRs come from a male donor with early-stage non-small cell lung cancer. The CDR3 runs from the conserved cysteine through the conserved F or W. D genes are given only for firm matches. Clone size is shown for a subset of rows, as once, few, many or a class of expanded clone.

>few|12|TRBV3-1|TRBD1|TRBJ2-7
CASRQGNYEQYF
TGTGCCAGCAGACAGGGGAACTACGAGCAGTACTTC
>many|15|TRBV6-5|.|TRBJ1-4
CASSYSAHAHRKLFF
TGTGCCAGCAGTTACTCTGCCCATGCTCATCGTAAGCTGTTTTTT
>.|15|TRBV15|TRBD2|TRBJ2-5
CATSREGRGAETQYF
TGTGCCACCAGCAGAGAAGGGAGGGGCGCGGAGACCCAGTACTTC
>many|12|TRBV20-1|TRBD2|TRBJ2-3
CRTQREWYTQYF
TGCAGAACCCAGCGGGAGTGGTATACGCAGTATTTT
>many|14|TRBV29-1|TRBD2|TRBJ2-3
CSVRPSGTTDTQYF
TGCAGCGTTCGACCTAGCGGAACCACAGATACGCAGTATTTT
>many|14|TRBV4-2|.|TRBJ2-7
CASSQGAAGSEQYF
TGTGCCAGCAGCCAGGGGGCTGCAGGGTCCGAGCAGTACTTC
>many|14|TRBV20-1|TRBD1|TRBJ2-5
CSARDPTGVKTQYF
TGCAGTGCTAGAGACCCGACAGGGGTAAAGACCCAGTACTTC
>.|15|TRBV28|TRBD1|TRBJ2-1
CASSFTGGSYNEQFF
TGTGCCAGCAGTTTTACAGGGGGATCCTACAATGAGCAGTTCTTC
>many|11|TRBV6-1|.|TRBJ2-1
CANLTSNEQFF
TGTGCCAACCTTACCAGCAATGAGCAGTTCTTC
>many|15|TRBV7-3|.|TRBJ2-1
CASSFRGSAYNEQFF
TGTGCCAGCAGCTTTAGGGGAAGTGCCTACAATGAGCAGTTCTTC
>many|16|TRBV5-1|TRBD2|TRBJ2-2
CASSFLAGMNTGELFF
TGCGCCAGCAGCTTTTTAGCGGGAATGAACACCGGGGAGCTGTTTTTT
>many|13|TRBV5-1|.|TRBJ1-1
CASSLTMNTEAFF
TGCGCCAGCAGCCTGACCATGAACACTGAAGCTTTCTTT
>few|13|TRBV7-2|TRBD1|TRBJ2-1
CASSFGQGDEQFF
TGTGCCAGCAGCTTCGGACAGGGGGATGAGCAGTTCTTC
>many|15|TRBV28|.|TRBJ1-6
CASSPQGYRGSPLHF
TGTGCCAGCAGTCCTCAGGGATACCGGGGATCACCCCTCCACTTT
>few|16|TRBV7-6|.|TRBJ2-7
CASSLTGTSRFYEQYF
TGTGCCAGCAGCTTAACCGGGACAAGCAGATTTTACGAGCAGTACTTC
>.|13|TRBV24-1|.|TRBJ2-3
CATTQSNTDTQYF
TGTGCCACCACTCAATCCAACACAGATACGCAGTATTTT
>.|15|TRBV5-1|TRBD2|TRBJ2-5
CASSLVAGGGETQYF
TGCGCCAGCAGCTTGGTAGCGGGGGGAGGAGAGACCCAGTACTTC
>many|13|TRBV6-1|.|TRBJ1-4
CASGGTVSEKLFF
TGTGCCAGCGGAGGGACGGTCTCTGAAAAACTGTTTTTT
>.|14|TRBV12-3/TRBV12-4|TRBD1|TRBJ2-7
CASSPGTEYYEQYF
TGTGCCAGCAGTCCCGGGACAGAGTATTACGAGCAGTACTTC
>many|16|TRBV28|TRBD2|TRBJ2-3
CASSSSSGVSTDTQYF
TGTGCCAGCAGTTCATCCAGCGGGGTTAGCACAGATACGCAGTATTTT
>few|13|TRBV14|.|TRBJ1-2
CASSQGFKGGYTF
TGTGCCAGCAGCCAGGGTTTTAAGGGTGGCTACACCTTC
>few|12|TRBV6-6|.|TRBJ2-1
CASSRREDEQFF
TGTGCCAGCAGCCGTAGGGAGGATGAGCAGTTCTTC
>.|15|TRBV6-1|.|TRBJ2-7
CASSEFGQPLYEQYF
TGTGCCAGCAGTGAGTTCGGACAGCCGCTATACGAGCAGTACTTC
>many|16|TRBV7-2|TRBD1|TRBJ1-2
CASSPQGQGANYGYTF
TGTGCCAGCAGCCCCCAGGGGCAGGGGGCCAACTATGGCTACACCTTC
>.|16|TRBV20-1|TRBD2|TRBJ2-7
CSARNTSGDSSYEQYF
TGCAGTGCTAGAAACACTAGCGGGGATAGCTCCTACGAGCAGTACTTC
>many|15|TRBV28|.|TRBJ2-1
CASSSALPGRNEQFF
TGTGCCAGCAGCTCAGCACTACCGGGTAGGAATGAGCAGTTCTTC
>.|15|TRBV20-1|.|TRBJ2-3
CSAGTRERGTDTQYF
TGCAGTGCTGGTACACGGGAGCGAGGCACAGATACGCAGTATTTT
>few|15|TRBV9|.|TRBJ2-5
CASSGGYSVQETQYF
TGTGCCAGCAGCGGAGGCTACAGCGTCCAAGAGACCCAGTACTTC
>few|14|TRBV20-1|TRBD2|TRBJ2-3
CSAALSGGSDTQYF
TGCAGTGCGGCCCTTAGCGGGGGCTCAGATACGCAGTATTTT
>many|14|TRBV11-2|.|TRBJ2-7
CASTVGRGSLEQYF
TGTGCCAGCACCGTCGGACGGGGATCCTTGGAGCAGTACTTC
>many|15|TRBV9|.|TRBJ2-6
CASSVGHSGANVLTF
TGTGCCAGCAGCGTAGGACACTCTGGGGCCAACGTCCTGACTTTC
>few|12|TRBV7-6|.|TRBJ2-3
CASSAGLDTQYF
TGTGCCAGCAGCGCTGGGTTGGATACGCAGTATTTT
>many|19|TRBV4-3|TRBD1|TRBJ1-6
CASSKLPGQGRGTRSPLHF
TGCGCCAGCAGCAAATTACCGGGACAGGGACGGGGGACGCGATCACCCCTCCACTTT
>many|15|TRBV3-1|.|TRBJ1-2
CASSQGGWPGYGYTF
TGTGCCAGCAGCCAGGGCGGTTGGCCCGGCTATGGCTACACCTTC
>.|13|TRBV3-1|.|TRBJ2-7
CASSQLSSYEQYF
TGTGCCAGCAGCCAGTTAAGCTCCTACGAGCAGTACTTC
>.|17|TRBV10-1|TRBD2|TRBJ2-1
CASSPGLAGPSYNEQFF
TGCGCCAGCAGCCCGGGACTAGCGGGACCTTCGTACAATGAGCAGTTCTTC
>.|16|TRBV7-2|.|TRBJ2-7
CASSLIGTRTSDEQYF
TGTGCCAGCAGCTTAATCGGGACAAGGACTTCAGACGAGCAGTACTTC
>many|16|TRBV28|TRBD1|TRBJ2-2
CASTDSGTGITGELFF
TGTGCCAGCACCGACTCCGGGACAGGAATTACCGGGGAGCTGTTTTTT
>.|13|TRBV12-3/TRBV12-4|.|TRBJ2-7
CASSPGYHSEQYF
TGTGCCAGCAGCCCAGGCTATCACTCCGAGCAGTACTTC
>few|13|TRBV11-2|TRBD1|TRBJ2-7
CASSRDRESEQYF
TGTGCCAGCAGCCGTGACAGGGAGAGCGAGCAGTACTTC
>few|15|TRBV7-2|.|TRBJ2-3
CASSPGRGLTDTQYF
TGTGCCAGCAGCCCTGGCCGGGGGCTTACAGATACGCAGTATTTT
>few|16|TRBV7-9|TRBD2|TRBJ2-7
CATSRTSGSEWYEQYF
TGTGCCACTTCCAGGACTAGCGGGAGTGAATGGTACGAGCAGTACTTC
>.|16|TRBV7-9|TRBD1|TRBJ1-6
CASSLIGGVWNSPLHF
TGTGCCAGCAGCTTAATAGGGGGCGTGTGGAATTCACCCCTCCACTTT
>.|13|TRBV10-3|.|TRBJ1-5
CAISADSQQPQHF
TGTGCCATCAGTGCTGACAGCCAGCAGCCCCAGCATTTT
>many|17|TRBV18|.|TRBJ2-1
CASSLSAGQSSYNEQFF
TGTGCCAGCTCACTTTCAGCAGGGCAAAGCTCCTACAATGAGCAGTTCTTC
>few|16|TRBV7-2|TRBD2|TRBJ2-3
CASSIRLAGGTDTQYF
TGTGCCAGCAGCATCAGACTAGCGGGGGGCACAGATACGCAGTATTTT
>few|15|TRBV14|.|TRBJ2-1
CASSRRSGDYNEQFF
TGTGCCAGCAGCCGGCGCAGCGGAGATTACAATGAGCAGTTCTTC
>many|14|TRBV7-2|.|TRBJ2-6
CASSQHSGANVLTF
TGTGCCAGCAGCCAACACTCTGGGGCCAACGTCCTGACTTTC
>.|13|TRBV30|.|TRBJ2-5
CAWSAMAGETQYF
TGTGCCTGGAGTGCTATGGCGGGAGAGACCCAGTACTTC
>.|12|TRBV12-5|.|TRBJ1-1
CASGLVSAEAFF
TGTGCTAGTGGTTTGGTATCTGCTGAAGCTTTCTTT
>many|15|TRBV2|.|TRBJ1-5
CASSEGRPLGQPQHF
TGTGCCAGCAGTGAAGGTCGGCCTCTAGGGCAGCCCCAGCATTTT
>few|15|TRBV28|.|TRBJ2-1
CASSHPGLGKNEQFF
TGTGCCAGCAGTCACCCGGGACTGGGTAAAAATGAGCAGTTCTTC
>many|14|TRBV7-8|.|TRBJ1-2
CASSPRGGTYGYTF
TGTGCCAGCAGCCCTAGGGGGGGGACCTATGGCTACACCTTC
>medium-sized|14|TRBV18|.|TRBJ2-7
CASSPSGYAYEQYF
TGTGCCAGCTCACCAAGCGGCTATGCCTACGAGCAGTACTTC